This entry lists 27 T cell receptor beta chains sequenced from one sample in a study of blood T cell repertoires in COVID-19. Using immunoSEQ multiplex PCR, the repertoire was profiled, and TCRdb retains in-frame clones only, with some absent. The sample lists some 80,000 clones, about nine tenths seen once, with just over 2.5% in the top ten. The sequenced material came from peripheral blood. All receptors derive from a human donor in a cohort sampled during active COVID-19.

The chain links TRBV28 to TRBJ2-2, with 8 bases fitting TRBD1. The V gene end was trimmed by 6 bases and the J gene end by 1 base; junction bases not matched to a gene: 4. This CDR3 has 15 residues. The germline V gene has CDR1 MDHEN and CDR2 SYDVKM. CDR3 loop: CASSQGQENTGELFF. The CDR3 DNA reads TGTGCCAGCAGCCAGGGACAGGAGAACACCGGGGAGCTGTTTTTT.

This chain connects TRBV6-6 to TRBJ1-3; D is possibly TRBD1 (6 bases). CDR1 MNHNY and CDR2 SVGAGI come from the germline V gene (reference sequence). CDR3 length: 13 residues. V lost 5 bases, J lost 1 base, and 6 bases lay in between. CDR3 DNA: TGTGCCAGCAGTAGGGGGTCTGGAAACACCATATATTTT. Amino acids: CASSRGSGNTIYF.

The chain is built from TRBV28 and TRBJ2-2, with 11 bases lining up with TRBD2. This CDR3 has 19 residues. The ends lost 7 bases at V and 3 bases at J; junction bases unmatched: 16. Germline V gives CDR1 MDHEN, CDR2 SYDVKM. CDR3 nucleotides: TGTGCCAGCACCCTCTCCTACTCAACTAGCGGGGGATACACCGGGGAGCTGTTTTTT. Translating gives CASTLSYSTSGGYTGELFF.

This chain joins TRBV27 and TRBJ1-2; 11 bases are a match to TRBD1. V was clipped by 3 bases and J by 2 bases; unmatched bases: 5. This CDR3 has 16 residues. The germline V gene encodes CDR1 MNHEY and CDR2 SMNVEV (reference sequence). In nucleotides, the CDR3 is TGTGCCAGCAGTTTGGGACAGGGGGAATTCAACTATGGCTACACCTTC. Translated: CASSLGQGEFNYGYTF.

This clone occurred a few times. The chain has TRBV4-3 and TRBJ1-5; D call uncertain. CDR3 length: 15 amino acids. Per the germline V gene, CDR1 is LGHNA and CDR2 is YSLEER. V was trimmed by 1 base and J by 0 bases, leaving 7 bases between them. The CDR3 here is CASSQVWLSNQPQHF. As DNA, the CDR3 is TGCGCCAGCAGCCAAGTGTGGCTTAGCAATCAGCCCCAGCATTTT.

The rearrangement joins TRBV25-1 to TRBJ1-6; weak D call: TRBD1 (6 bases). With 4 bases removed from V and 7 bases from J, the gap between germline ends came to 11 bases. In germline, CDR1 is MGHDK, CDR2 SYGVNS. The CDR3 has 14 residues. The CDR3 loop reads CASSAGTQNSPLHF. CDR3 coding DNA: TGTGCCAGCAGTGCTGGGACACAGAATTCACCCCTCCACTTT.

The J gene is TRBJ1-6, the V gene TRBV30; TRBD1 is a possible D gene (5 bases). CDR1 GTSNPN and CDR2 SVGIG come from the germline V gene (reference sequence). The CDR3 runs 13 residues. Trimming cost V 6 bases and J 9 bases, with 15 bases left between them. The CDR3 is CACRTSQGSPLHF. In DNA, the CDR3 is TGTGCCTGTAGGACATCCCAAGGTTCACCCCTCCACTTT. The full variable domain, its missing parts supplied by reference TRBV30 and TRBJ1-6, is SQTIHQWPATLVQPVGSPLSLECTVEGTSNPNLYWYRQAAGRGLQLLFYSVGIGQISSEVPQNLSASRPQDRQFILSSKKLLLSDSGFYLCACRTSQGSPLHFGNGTRLTVT.

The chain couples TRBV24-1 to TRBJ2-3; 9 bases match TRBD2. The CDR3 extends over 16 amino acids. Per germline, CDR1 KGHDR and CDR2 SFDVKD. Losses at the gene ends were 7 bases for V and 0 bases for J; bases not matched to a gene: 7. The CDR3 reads CATSPRLAASTDTQYF. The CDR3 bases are TGTGCCACCAGCCCCCGACTAGCGGCAAGCACAGATACGCAGTATTTT.

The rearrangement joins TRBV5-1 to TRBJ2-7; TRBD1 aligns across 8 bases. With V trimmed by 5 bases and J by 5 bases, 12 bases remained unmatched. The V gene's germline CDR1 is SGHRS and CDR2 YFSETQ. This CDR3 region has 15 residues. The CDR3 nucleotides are TGCGCCAGCAGACTGGCTGGGCAGGGGGCTCACGAGCAGTACTTC. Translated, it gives CASRLAGQGAHEQYF.

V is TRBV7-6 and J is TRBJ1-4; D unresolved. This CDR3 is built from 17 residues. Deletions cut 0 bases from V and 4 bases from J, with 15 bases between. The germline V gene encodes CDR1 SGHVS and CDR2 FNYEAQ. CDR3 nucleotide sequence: TGTGCCAGCAGCTTAGCGGTAACCCGCCGGGTTAATGAAAAACTGTTTTTT. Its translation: CASSLAVTRRVNEKLFF.

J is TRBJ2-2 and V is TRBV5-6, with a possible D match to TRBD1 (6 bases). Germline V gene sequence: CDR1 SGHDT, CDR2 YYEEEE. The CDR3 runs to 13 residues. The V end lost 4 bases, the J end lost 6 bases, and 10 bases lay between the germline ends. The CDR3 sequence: CASSPGTPGELFF. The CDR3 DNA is TGTGCCAGCAGCCCAGGGACACCCGGGGAGCTGTTTTTT.

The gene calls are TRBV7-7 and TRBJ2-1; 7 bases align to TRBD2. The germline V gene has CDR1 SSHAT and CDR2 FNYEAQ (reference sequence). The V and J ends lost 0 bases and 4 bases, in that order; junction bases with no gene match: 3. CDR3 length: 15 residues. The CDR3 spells CASSLAAGEYNEQFF. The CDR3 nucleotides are TGTGCCAGCAGCTTAGCGGCGGGAGAATACAATGAGCAGTTCTTC.

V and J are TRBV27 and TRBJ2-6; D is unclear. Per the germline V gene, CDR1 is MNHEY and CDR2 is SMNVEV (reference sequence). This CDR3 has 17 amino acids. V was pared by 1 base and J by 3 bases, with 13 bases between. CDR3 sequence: CASSLYPGSSGANVLTF. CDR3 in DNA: TGTGCCAGCAGTTTATATCCAGGCTCGAGTGGGGCCAACGTCCTGACTTTC.

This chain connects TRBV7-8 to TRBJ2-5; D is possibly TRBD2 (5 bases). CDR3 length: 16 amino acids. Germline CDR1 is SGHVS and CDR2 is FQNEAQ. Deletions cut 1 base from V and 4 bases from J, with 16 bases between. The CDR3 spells CASSLEAIGIGETQYF. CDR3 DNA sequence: TGTGCCAGCAGCTTAGAAGCGATCGGGATCGGAGAGACCCAGTACTTC.

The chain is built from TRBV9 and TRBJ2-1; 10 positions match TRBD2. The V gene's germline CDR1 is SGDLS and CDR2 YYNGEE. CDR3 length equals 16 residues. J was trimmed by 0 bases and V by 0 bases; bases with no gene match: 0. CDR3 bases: TGTGCCAGCAGCGTAGTAGCGGGGGGCTCCTACAATGAGCAGTTCTTC. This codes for CASSVVAGGSYNEQFF.

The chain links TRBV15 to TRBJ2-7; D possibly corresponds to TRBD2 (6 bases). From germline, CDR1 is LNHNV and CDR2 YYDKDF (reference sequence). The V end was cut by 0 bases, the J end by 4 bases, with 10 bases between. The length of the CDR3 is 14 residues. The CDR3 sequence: CATSRDSGPYEQYF. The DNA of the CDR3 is TGTGCCACCAGCAGAGATAGCGGACCTTACGAGCAGTACTTC.

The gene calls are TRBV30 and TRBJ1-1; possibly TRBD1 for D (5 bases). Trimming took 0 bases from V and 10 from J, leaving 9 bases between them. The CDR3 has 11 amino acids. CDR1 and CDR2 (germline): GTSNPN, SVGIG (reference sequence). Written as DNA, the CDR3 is TGTGCCTGGAGTGTAGGGAGGGGAGCTTTCTTT. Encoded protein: CAWSVGRGAFF.

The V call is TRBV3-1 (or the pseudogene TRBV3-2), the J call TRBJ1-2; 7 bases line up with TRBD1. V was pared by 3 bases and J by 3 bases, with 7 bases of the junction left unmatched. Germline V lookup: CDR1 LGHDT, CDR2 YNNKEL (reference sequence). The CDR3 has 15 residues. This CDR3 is CASSHIQGFDYGYTF. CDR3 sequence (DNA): TGTGCCAGCAGCCATATACAGGGGTTCGACTATGGCTACACCTTC.

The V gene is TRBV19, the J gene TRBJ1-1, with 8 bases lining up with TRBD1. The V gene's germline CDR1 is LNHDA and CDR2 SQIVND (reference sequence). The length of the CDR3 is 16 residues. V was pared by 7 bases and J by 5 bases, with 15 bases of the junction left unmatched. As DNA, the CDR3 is TGTGCCAGTATATCTAGACTACGGACAGGGAATACTGAAGCTTTCTTT. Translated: CASISRLRTGNTEAFF.

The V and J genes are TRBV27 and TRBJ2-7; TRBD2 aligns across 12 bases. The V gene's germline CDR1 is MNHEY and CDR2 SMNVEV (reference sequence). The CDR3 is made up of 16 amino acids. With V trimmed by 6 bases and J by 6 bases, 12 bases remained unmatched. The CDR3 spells CASSSVLTSGRPEQYF. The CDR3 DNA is TGTGCCAGCAGCTCCGTTTTAACTAGCGGGAGGCCCGAGCAGTACTTC.

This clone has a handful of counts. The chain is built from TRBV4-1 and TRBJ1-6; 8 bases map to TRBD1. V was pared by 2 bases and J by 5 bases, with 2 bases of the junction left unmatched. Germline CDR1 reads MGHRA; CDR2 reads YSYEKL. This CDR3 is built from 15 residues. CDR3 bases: TGCGCCAGCAGCCAACCGGACAGGGATAATTCACCCCTCCACTTT. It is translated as CASSQPDRDNSPLHF.

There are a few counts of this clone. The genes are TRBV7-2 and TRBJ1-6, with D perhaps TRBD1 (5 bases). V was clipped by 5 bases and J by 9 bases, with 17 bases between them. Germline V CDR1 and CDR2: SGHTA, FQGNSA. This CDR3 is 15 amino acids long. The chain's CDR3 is CASSTLRGGGSPLHF. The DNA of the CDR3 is TGTGCCAGCAGCACCCTAAGGGGAGGCGGTTCACCCCTCCACTTT.

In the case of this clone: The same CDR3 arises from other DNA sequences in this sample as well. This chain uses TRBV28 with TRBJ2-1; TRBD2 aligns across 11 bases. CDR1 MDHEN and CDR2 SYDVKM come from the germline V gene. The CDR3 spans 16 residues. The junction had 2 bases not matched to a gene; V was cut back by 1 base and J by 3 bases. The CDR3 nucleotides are TGTGCCAGCAGTTTATTCACTAGCGGGAGCTACAATGAGCAGTTCTTC. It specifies CASSLFTSGSYNEQFF.

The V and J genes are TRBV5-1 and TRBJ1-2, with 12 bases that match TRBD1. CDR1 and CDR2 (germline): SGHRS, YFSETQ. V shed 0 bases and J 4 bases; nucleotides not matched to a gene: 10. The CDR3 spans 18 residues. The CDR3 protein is CASSLEGTGGFYLYGYTF. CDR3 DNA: TGCGCCAGCAGCTTGGAGGGGACAGGGGGCTTTTACCTCTATGGCTACACCTTC.

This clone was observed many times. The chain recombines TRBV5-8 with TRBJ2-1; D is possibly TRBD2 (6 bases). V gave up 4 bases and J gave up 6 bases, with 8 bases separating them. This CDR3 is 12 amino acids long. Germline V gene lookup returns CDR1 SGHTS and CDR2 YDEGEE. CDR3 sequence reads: CASSLGGNEQFF. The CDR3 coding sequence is TGTGCCAGCAGCCTCGGGGGCAATGAGCAGTTCTTC.

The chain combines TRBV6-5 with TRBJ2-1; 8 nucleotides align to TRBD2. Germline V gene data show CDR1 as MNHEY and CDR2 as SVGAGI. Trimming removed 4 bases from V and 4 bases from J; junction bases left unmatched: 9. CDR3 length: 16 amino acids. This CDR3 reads CASSSSLAERYNEQFF. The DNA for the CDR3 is TGTGCCAGCAGTTCATCACTAGCGGAGAGATACAATGAGCAGTTCTTC.

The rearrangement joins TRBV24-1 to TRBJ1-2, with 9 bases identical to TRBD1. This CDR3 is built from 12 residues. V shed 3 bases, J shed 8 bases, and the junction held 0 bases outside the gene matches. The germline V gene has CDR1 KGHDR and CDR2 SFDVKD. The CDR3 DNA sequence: TGTGCCACCAGTGATGGGACAGGGGGCTACACCTTC. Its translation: CATSDGTGGYTF.